This TCR beta chain comes out of a study of shared clonotypes between healthy human individuals. Study results and caveats: Clonotype sharing across a handful of donors was observed for around 5.1% of naive CD4 clonotypes. Genetic and exposure-history diversity was limited by the few donors.

In the naive CD8 group, cells lacked CD45RO and were positively selected for CCR7, so terminally differentiated effector memory CD45RA+ cells were left out. Recent acute infections and vaccinations were absent in the healthy HIV-negative adult donors. Germline lookup yields CDR1 MGHDK and CDR2 SYGVNS. Deletions cut 1 base from V and 3 bases from J, with 13 bases between. The CDR3 has 15 amino acids. On this clone itself: The antigen remains undetermined.

In the original workflow: Junction-only immunoSEQ sequences carried no quality scores, so filtering differed. Method: immunoSEQ multiplex PCR; TCRdb's copy keeps in-frame clones and lacks some. The DNA was the basis for D and trimming; V, J and clone size are from that table. The data show 1.5 million to 2.5 million clones, approximately 94% seen once. This TCR was sampled from a man younger than 35 in good health. Material for sequencing was naive CD8+ T cells sorted from blood. This chain connects TRBV25-1 to TRBJ2-7, with D maybe TRBD1 (5 bases). CDR3 in DNA: TGTGCCAGCAGTGAATTGAGGCAGGGTTACTACGAGCAGTACTTC. It is translated as CASSELRQGYYEQYF.